These T cell receptor beta chains were read from a single sample in a study of shared clonotypes between healthy human individuals. The data were produced by immunoSEQ multiplex PCR, yet TCRdb's version contains in-frame clones alone and is incomplete. The sample records roughly 720,000 clones, around 91% being singletons. Sequencing used memory CD8+ T cells from PBMCs. The source of these receptors is a man younger than 35 in good health. Some clones in this sample may be carry-over from other donors' samples. CDR3s include the opening cysteine and the closing phenylalanine or tryptophan. Each record gives: CDR3 protein, CDR3 DNA, V gene, J gene, D gene, clone size. A D gene is named only where the DNA matches it firmly. Where a row states a size, it is once, few, many or the class of an expanded clone; other rows omit it.

CASSLHTNQPQHF	TGTGCCAGCAGTTTACACACAAATCAGCCCCAGCATTTT	TRBV6-5	TRBJ1-5	-	-
CASKGPSLPGANVLTF	TGTGCCAGTAAGGGCCCTTCCCTTCCTGGGGCCAACGTCCTGACTTTC	TRBV19	TRBJ2-6	-	-
CATSLEVRAHNEQFF	TGTGCCACCAGCTTAGAAGTAAGGGCTCACAATGAGCAGTTCTTC	TRBV15	TRBJ2-1	-	many
CASIRDRGLNTEAFF	TGTGCCAGCATCCGGGACAGGGGACTGAACACTGAAGCTTTCTTT	TRBV11-2	TRBJ1-1	TRBD1	once
CASSLANRGTEAFF	TGTGCCAGCAGCTTAGCGAACAGGGGGACTGAAGCTTTCTTT	TRBV7-9	TRBJ1-1	TRBD1	-
CASSLVWNLDEQYF	TGTGCCAGCAGCTTAGTATGGAACTTGGACGAGCAGTACTTC	TRBV11-2	TRBJ2-7	-	-
CASSVKGWDTGELFF	TGTGCCAGCAGCGTCAAAGGGTGGGACACCGGGGAGCTGTTTTTT	TRBV9	TRBJ2-2	-	-
CASSLSPGQLYEQYF	TGTGCCAGCAGTTTAAGTCCGGGCCAGCTCTACGAGCAGTACTTC	TRBV28	TRBJ2-7	-	-
CASSEIGDTQYF	TGCGCCAGCAGTGAGATAGGAGATACGCAGTATTTT	TRBV10-1	TRBJ2-3	-	-
CASSIRDSQADTQYF	TGTGCCAGTAGTATCCGGGACTCCCAAGCAGATACGCAGTATTTT	TRBV19	TRBJ2-3	-	-
CASSLDGDIQYF	TGCGCCAGCAGCTTAGATGGGGACATTCAGTACTTC	TRBV5-1	TRBJ2-4	-	-
CASGAPKVDGTYEQYF	TGTGCTAGTGGCGCCCCCAAAGTGGACGGGACCTACGAGCAGTACTTC	TRBV12-5	TRBJ2-7	-	-
CASSYSPVYNEQFF	TGTGCCAGCAGTTACTCACCAGTATACAATGAGCAGTTCTTC	TRBV6-5	TRBJ2-1	-	-
CASSTHRNYGYTF	TGTGCCAGCAGTACACACCGTAACTATGGCTACACCTTC	TRBV27	TRBJ1-2	-	once
CASSNEEDPSYDEQYF	TGTGCCAGTAGTAATGAAGAAGACCCTAGTTACGACGAGCAGTACTTC	TRBV19	TRBJ2-7	-	once
CASSSLFGGGEQYF	TGTGCCAGCAGTTCCCTGTTTGGGGGCGGGGAGCAGTACTTC	TRBV27	TRBJ2-7	-	-
CATGDSNQPQHF	TGTGCCACAGGGGATAGCAATCAGCCCCAGCATTTT	TRBV19	TRBJ1-5	-	-
CASSYREYVTDTQYF	TGTGCCAGCAGCTATCGGGAGTACGTGACAGATACGCAGTATTTT	TRBV7-6	TRBJ2-3	-	-
CASSLMAGANVLTF	TGTGCCAGCAGTTTAATGGCTGGGGCCAACGTCCTGACTTTC	TRBV27	TRBJ2-6	-	-
CASSIRDRGSTDTQYF	TGTGCCAGCAGCATCCGGGACAGGGGGAGCACAGATACGCAGTATTTT	TRBV7-9	TRBJ2-3	TRBD1	-
CASSLVHMNTEAFF	TGCGCCAGCAGCTTGGTACATATGAACACTGAAGCTTTCTTT	TRBV5-1	TRBJ1-1	-	-
CASSAGLVSEQYF	TGTGCCAGCAGCGCGGGGTTGGTATCCGAGCAGTACTTC	TRBV7-9	TRBJ2-7	-	-
CSVRGVRSYNEQFF	TGCAGCGTGCGAGGGGTCCGCAGTTACAATGAGCAGTTCTTC	TRBV29-1	TRBJ2-1	-	once
CASSYSGTSGYEQYF	TGTGCCAGCAGTTACTCTGGGACTAGCGGTTACGAGCAGTACTTC	TRBV6-5	TRBJ2-7	TRBD2	-
CANNAEGWGNEKLFF	TGTGCCAACAACGCCGAAGGGTGGGGTAATGAAAAACTGTTTTTT	TRBV2	TRBJ1-4	-	once
CASSLQAWDKETQYF	TGCGCCAGCAGCTTGCAGGCTTGGGATAAAGAGACCCAGTACTTC	TRBV5-1	TRBJ2-5	-	-
CASSLHRATEAFF	TGTGCCAGCAGTCTGCACAGGGCCACTGAAGCTTTCTTT	TRBV6-5	TRBJ1-1	-	few
CASSQGQGSSYEQYF	TGTGCCAGCAGCCAAGGACAGGGCAGCTCCTACGAGCAGTACTTC	TRBV28	TRBJ2-7	TRBD1	-
CASSPPGTSGRYEQYF	TGTGCCAGCAGCCCACCGGGGACTAGCGGGAGGTACGAGCAGTACTTC	TRBV7-9	TRBJ2-7	TRBD2	-